The T cell receptor (beta chain) under discussion was sequenced for a study of beta chain features in type 1 diabetes. About the research overall: The patients were much like the healthy donors in age, gender and cell yields.

A single heparinised draw of around 0.11 L on average was taken per donor. Cell sorting via CD45RO/CCR7/CD25/CD127/CD95/CD27 was performed to obtain CD4+ naive, central memory, regulatory and stem cell-like memory cells. Germline CDR1 reads SQVTM; CDR2 reads ANQGSEA. V shed 4 bases and J shed 3 bases, with 12 bases lying between them. The CDR3 spans 13 residues. Study-wide results and limits: Researchers caution that PCR might favor shorter templates, equally among patients and controls.

Every isolated RNA sample was fully reverse transcribed, so sequencing captured expressed TCRB transcripts. The method was immunoSEQ multiplex PCR; TCRdb's version includes in-frame clones alone and lacks a portion of them. The sample holds some 900,000 clones; about 17% are singletons and the top ten take 0.02% to 0.025%. This clone was seen only a few times. Its antigen is still unknown. Sequencing used naive CD4+ T cells from blood. This rearrangement joins TRBV29-1 to TRBJ2-5; D is tentatively TRBD1 or TRBD2 (7 bases each). This TCR was sampled from a woman aged 18 to 35 in good health. The CDR3 DNA is TGCAGCGTTGCCGGGGGGACAGAAGAGACCCAGTACTTC. Translated, it gives CSVAGGTEETQYF.